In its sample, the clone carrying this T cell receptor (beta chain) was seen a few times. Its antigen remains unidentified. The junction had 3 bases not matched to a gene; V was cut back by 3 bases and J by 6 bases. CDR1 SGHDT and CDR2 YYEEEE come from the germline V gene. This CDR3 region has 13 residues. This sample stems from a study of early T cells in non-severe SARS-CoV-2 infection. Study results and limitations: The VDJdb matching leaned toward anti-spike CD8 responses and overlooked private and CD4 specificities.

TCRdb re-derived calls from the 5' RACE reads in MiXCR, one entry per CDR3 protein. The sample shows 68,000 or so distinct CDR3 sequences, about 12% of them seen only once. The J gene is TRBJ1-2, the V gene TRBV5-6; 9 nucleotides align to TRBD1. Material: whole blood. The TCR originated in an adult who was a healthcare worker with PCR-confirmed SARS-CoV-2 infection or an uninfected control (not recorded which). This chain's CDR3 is CASSWTGEDGYTF. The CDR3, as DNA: TGTGCCAGCAGCTGGACAGGGGAAGATGGCTACACCTTC. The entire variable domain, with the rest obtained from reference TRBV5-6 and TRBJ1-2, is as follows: DAGVTQSPTHLIKTRGQQVTLRCSPKSGHDTVSWYQQALGQGPQFIFQYYEEEERQRGNFPDRFSGHQFPNYSSELNVNALLLGDSALYLCASSWTGEDGYTFGSGTRLTVV.